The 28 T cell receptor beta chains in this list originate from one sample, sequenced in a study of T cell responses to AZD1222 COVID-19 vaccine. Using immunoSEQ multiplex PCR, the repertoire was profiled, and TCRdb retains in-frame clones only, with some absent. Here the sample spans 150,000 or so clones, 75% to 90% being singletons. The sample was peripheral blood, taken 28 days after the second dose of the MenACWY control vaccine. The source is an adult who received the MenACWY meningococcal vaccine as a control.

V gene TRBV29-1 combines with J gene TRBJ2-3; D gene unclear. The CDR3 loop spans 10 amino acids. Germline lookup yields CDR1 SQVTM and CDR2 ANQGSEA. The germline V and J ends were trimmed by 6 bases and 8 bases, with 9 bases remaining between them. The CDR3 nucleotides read TGCAGCGTGAGGTGGGGTACGCAGTATTTT. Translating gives CSVRWGTQYF.

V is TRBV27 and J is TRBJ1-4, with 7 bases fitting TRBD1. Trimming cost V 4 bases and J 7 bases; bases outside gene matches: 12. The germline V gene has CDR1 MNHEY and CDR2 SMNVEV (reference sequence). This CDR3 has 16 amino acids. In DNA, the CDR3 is TGTGCCAGCAGTTCTCTCCCCGTCCAGGGGGGTGAAAAACTGTTTTTT. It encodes CASSSLPVQGGEKLFF.

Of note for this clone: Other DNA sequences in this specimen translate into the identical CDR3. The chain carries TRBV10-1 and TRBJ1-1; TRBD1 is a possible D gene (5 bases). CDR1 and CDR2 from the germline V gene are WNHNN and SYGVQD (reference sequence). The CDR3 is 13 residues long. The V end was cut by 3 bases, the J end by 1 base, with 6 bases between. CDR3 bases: TGCGCCAGCAGTGATGGACAGAACACTGAAGCTTTCTTT. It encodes CASSDGQNTEAFF.

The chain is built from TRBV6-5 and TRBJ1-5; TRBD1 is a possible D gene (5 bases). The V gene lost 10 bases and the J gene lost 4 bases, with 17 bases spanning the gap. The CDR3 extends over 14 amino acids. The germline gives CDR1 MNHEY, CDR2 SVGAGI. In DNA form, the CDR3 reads TGTGCCACCACCAACCGAGCAGGGAATCAGCCCCAGCATTTT. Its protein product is CATTNRAGNQPQHF.

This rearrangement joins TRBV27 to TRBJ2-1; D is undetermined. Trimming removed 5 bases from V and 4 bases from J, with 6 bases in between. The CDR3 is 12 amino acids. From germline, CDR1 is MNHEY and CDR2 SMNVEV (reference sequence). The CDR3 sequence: CASSTLYNEQFF. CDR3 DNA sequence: TGTGCCAGCAGTACCCTATACAATGAGCAGTTCTTC.

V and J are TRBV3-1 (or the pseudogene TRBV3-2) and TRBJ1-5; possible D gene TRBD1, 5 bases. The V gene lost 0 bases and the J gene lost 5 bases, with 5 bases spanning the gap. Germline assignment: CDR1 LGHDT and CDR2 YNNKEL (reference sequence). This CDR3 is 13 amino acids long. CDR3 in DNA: TGTGCCAGCAGCCAAGAAGGGGATCAGCCCCAGCATTTT. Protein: CASSQEGDQPQHF.

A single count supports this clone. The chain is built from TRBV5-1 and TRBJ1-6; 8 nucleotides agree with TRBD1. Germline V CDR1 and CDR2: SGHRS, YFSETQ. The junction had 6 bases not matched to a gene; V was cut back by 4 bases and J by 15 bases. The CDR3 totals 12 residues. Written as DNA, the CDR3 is TGCGCCAGCAGCCCGGACAGGGTCAACCTCCACTTT. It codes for CASSPDRVNLHF.

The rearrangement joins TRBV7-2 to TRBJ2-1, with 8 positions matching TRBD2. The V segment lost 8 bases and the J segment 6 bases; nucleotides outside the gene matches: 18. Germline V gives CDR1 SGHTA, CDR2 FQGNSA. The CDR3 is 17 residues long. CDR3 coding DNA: TGTGCCAGCCTTTTTCCAGGCTGGGACGGGAGGGTCAATGAGCAGTTCTTC. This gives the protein CASLFPGWDGRVNEQFF.

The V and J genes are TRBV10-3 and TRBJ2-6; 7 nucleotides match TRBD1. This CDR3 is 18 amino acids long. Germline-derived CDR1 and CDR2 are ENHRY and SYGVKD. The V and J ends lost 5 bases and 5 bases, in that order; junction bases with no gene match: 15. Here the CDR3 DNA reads TGTGCCATCAGTCCTCTCCGGGACAGCATTGACTGGGCCAACGTCCTGACTTTC. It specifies CAISPLRDSIDWANVLTF.

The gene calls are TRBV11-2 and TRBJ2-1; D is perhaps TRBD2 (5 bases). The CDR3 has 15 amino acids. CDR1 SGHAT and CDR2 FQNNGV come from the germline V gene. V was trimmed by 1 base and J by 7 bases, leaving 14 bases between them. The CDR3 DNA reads TGTGCCAGCAGCTTAGGGAGCGGAGCTACTAATGAGCAGTTCTTC. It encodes CASSLGSGATNEQFF.

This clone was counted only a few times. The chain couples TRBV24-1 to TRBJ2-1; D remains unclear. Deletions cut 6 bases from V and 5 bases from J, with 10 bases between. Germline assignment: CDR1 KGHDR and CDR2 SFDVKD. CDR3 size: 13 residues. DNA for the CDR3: TGTGCCACCAGTCGCTTGGGCGACAATGAGCAGTTCTTC. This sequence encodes CATSRLGDNEQFF.

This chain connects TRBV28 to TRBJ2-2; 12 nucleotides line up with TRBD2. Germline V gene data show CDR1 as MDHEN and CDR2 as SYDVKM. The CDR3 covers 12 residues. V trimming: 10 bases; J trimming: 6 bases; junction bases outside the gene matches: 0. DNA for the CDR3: TGTGCCACTAGCGGGAGGGCCGGGGAGCTGTTTTTT. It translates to CATSGRAGELFF.

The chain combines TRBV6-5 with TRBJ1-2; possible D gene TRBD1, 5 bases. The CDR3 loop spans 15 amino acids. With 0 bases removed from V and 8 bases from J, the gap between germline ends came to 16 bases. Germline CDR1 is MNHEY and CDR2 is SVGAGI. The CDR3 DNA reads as TGTGCCAGCAGTTACTCGATTAGCGGTCGGGACGGCTACACCTTC. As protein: CASSYSISGRDGYTF.

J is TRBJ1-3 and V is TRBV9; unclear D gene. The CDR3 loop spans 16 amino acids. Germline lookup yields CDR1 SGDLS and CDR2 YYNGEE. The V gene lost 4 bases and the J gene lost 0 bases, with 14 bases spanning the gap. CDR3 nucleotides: TGTGCCAGCAGCTCCCCAGACTCACTCTCTGGAAACACCATATATTTT. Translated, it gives CASSSPDSLSGNTIYF.

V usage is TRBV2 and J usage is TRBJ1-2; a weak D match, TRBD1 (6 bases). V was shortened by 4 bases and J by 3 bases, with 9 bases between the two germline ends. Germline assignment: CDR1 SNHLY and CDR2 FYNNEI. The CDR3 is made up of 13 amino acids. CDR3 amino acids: CASSVEGDYGYTF. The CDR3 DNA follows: TGTGCCAGCAGTGTGGAGGGGGACTATGGCTACACCTTC.

DNA of the CDR3: TGCGCCAGCAGCCAAGCGGGGCAGACGTACGAGCAGTACTTC. Translating gives CASSQAGQTYEQYF. The chain links TRBV4-3 to TRBJ2-7; the D gene could be TRBD1 or TRBD2 (5 bases each). Germline V gene lookup returns CDR1 LGHNA and CDR2 YSLEER. CDR3 size: 14 residues. Trimming stripped 1 base from V and 4 bases from J, with 11 bases between.

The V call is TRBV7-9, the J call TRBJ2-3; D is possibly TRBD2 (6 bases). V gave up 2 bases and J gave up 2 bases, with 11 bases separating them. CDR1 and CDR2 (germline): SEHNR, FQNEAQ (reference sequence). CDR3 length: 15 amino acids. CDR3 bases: TGTGCCAGCAGCTTAACGGGACTTCTCACAGATACGCAGTATTTT. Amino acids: CASSLTGLLTDTQYF. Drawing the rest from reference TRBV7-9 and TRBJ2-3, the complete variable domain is DTGVSQNPRHKITKRGQNVTFRCDPISEHNRLYWYRQTLGQGPEFLTYFQNEAQLEKSRLLSDRFSAERPKGSFSTLEIQRTEQGDSAMYLCASSLTGLLTDTQYFGPGTRLTVL.

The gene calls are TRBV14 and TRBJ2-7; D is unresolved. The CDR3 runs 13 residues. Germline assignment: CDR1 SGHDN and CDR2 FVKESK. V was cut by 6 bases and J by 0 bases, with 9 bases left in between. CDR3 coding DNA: TGTGCCAGCAGACGAGACTCCTCCTACGAGCAGTACTTC. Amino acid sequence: CASRRDSSYEQYF.

The CDR3 loop is CASRGLADSSYNEQFF. The CDR3 region has the DNA TGTGCCAGTAGGGGGCTAGCGGATAGCTCCTACAATGAGCAGTTCTTC. This chain joins TRBV19 and TRBJ2-1; 7 bases match TRBD2. Per the germline V gene, CDR1 is LNHDA and CDR2 is SQIVND (reference sequence). Trimming removed 6 bases from V and 0 bases from J; junction bases left unmatched: 8. The CDR3 is 16 residues long.

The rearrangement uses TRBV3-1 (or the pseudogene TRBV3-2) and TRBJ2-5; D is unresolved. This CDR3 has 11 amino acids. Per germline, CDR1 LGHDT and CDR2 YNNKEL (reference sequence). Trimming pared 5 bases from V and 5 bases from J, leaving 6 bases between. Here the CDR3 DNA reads TGTGCCAGCAGCAAAGGGGAGACCCAGTACTTC. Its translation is CASSKGETQYF.

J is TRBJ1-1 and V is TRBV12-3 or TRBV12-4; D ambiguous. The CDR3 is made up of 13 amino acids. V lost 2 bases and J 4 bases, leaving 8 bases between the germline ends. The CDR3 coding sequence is TGTGCCAGCAGTTTACTCCCGGCCACTGAAGCTTTCTTT. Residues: CASSLLPATEAFF.

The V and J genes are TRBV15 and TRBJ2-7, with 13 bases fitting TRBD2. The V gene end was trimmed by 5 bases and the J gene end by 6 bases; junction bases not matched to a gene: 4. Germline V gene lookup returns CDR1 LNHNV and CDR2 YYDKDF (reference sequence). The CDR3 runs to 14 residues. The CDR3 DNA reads TGTGCCACCAGCGAGGGACTAGCGGGACGCGAGCAGTACTTC. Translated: CATSEGLAGREQYF. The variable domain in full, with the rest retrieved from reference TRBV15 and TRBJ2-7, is DAMVIQNPRYQVTQFGKPVTLSCSQTLNHNVMYWYQQKSSQAPKLLFHYYDKDFNNEADTPDNFQSRRPNTSFCFLDIRSPGLGDTAMYLCATSEGLAGREQYFGPGTRLTVT.

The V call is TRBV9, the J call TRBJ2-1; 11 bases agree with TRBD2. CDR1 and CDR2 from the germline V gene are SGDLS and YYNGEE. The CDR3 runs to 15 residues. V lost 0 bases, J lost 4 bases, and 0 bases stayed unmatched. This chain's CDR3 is CASSVGTSGYNEQFF. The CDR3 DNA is TGTGCCAGCAGCGTAGGGACTAGCGGGTACAATGAGCAGTTCTTC.

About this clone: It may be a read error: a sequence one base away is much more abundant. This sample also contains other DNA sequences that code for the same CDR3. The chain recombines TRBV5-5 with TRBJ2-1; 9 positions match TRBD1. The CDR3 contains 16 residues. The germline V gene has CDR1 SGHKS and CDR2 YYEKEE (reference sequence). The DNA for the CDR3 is TGTGCCAGTAGCTTTCACCAGGGACAGGGAAACAATGAGCAGTTCTTC. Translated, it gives CASSFHQGQGNNEQFF.

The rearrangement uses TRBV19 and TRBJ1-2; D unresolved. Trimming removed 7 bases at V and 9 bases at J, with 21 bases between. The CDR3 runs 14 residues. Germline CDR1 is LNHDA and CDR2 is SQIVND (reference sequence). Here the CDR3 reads CASTLTAAPRRYTF. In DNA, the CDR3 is TGTGCCAGTACCCTCACCGCGGCCCCCAGACGCTACACCTTC.

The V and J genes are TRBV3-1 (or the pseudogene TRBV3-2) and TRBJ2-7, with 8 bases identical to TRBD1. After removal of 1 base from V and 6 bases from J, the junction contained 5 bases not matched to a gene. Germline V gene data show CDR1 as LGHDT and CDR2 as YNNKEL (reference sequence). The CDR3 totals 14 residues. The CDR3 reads CASSQGARGREQYF. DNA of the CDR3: TGTGCCAGCAGCCAAGGAGCCAGGGGGCGCGAGCAGTACTTC.

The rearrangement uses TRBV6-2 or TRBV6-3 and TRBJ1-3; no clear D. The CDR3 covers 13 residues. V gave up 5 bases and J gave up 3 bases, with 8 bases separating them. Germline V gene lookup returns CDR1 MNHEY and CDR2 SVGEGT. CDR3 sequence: CASSAGNGNTIYF. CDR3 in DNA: TGTGCCAGCAGTGCGGGGAATGGAAACACCATATATTTT.

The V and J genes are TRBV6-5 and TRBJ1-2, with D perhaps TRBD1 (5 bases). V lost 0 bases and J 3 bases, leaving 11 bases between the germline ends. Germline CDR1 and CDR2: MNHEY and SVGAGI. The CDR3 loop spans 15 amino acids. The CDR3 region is CASSYSSRVDYGYTF. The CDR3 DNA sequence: TGTGCCAGCAGTTACTCAAGCAGGGTGGACTATGGCTACACCTTC.